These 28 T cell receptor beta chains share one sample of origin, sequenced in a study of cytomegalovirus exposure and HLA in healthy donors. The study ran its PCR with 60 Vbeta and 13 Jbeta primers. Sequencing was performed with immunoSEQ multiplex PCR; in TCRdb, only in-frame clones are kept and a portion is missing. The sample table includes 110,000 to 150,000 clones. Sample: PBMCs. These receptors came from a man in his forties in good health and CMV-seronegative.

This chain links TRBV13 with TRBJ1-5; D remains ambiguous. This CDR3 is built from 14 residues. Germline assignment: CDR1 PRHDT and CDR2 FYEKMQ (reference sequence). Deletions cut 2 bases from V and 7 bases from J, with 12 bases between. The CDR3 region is CASSLSGLGQPQHF. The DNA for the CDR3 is TGTGCCAGCAGCTTATCGGGGTTGGGGCAGCCCCAGCATTTT.

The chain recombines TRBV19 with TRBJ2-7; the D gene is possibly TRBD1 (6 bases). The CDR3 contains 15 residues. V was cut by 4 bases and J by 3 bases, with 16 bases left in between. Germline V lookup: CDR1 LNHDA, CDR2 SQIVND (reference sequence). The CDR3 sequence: CASSNLRGRVYEQYF. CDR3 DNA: TGTGCCAGTAGTAACCTCAGGGGACGGGTCTACGAGCAGTACTTC.

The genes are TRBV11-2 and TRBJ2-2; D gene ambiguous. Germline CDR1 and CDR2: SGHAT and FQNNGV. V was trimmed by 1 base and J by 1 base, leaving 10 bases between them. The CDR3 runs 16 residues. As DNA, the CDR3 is TGTGCCAGCAGCTTAGTGGCAGGTTGGAACACCGGGGAGCTGTTTTTT. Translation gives CASSLVAGWNTGELFF.

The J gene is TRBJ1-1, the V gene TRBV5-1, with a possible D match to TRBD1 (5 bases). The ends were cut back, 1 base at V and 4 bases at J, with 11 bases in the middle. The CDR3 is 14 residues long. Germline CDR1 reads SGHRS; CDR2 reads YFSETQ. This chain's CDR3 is CASSLWGEGTEAFF. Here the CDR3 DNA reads TGCGCCAGCAGCTTGTGGGGGGAGGGCACTGAAGCTTTCTTT. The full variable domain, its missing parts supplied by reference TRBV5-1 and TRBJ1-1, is KAGVTQTPRYLIKTRGQQVTLSCSPISGHRSVSWYQQTPGQGLQFLFEYFSETQRNKGNFPGRFSGRQFSNSRSEMNVSTLELGDSALYLCASSLWGEGTEAFFGQGTRLTVV.

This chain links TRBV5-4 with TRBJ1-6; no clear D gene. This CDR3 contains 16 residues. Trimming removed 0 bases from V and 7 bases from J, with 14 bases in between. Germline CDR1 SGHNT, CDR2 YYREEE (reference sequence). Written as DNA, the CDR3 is TGTGCCAGCAGCTTGGAATACGGGGATCGGAATTCACCCCTCCACTTT. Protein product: CASSLEYGDRNSPLHF. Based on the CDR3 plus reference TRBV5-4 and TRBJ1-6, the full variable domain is ETGVTQSPTHLIKTRGQQVTLRCSSQSGHNTVSWYQQALGQGPQFIFQYYREEENGRGNFPPRFSGLQFPNYSSELNVNALELDDSALYLCASSLEYGDRNSPLHFGNGTRLTVT.

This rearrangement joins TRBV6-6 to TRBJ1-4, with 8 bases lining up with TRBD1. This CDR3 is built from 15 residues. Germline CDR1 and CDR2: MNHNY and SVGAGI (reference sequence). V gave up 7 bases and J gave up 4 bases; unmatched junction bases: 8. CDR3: CASIRGQGFNEKLFF. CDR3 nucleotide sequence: TGTGCCAGCATTCGTGGACAGGGCTTTAATGAAAAACTGTTTTTT.

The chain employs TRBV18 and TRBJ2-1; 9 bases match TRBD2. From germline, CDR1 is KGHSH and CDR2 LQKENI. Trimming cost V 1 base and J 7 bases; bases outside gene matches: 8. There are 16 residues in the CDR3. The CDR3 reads CASSPQGLAEGNEQFF. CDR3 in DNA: TGTGCCAGCTCACCACAGGGACTAGCAGAAGGGAATGAGCAGTTCTTC.

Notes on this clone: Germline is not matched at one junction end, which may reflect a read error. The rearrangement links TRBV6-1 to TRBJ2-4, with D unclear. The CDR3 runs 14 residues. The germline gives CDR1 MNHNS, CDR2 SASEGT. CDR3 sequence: CASREALAKNIQYF. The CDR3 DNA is TGTGCCAGCAGAGAAGCTCTAGCCAAAAACATTCAGTACTTC.

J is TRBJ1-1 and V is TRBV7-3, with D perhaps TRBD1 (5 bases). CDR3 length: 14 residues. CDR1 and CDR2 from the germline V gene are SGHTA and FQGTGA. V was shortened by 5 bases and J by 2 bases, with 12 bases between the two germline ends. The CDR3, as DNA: TGTGCCAGCAGCCCACCAGGGCAAAACACTGAAGCTTTCTTT. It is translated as CASSPPGQNTEAFF.

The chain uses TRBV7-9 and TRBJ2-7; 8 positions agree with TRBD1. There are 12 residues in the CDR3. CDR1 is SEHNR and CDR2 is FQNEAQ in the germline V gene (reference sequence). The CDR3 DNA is TGTGCTTTAGGGACAGGAGGATACGAGCAGTACTTC. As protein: CALGTGGYEQYF.

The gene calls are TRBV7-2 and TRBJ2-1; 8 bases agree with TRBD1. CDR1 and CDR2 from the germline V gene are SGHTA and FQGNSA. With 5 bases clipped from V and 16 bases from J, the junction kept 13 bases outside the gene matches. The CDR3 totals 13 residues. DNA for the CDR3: TGTGCCAGCAGCCCAGGCCCGGACAGGGAGGAATTCTTC. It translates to CASSPGPDREEFF.

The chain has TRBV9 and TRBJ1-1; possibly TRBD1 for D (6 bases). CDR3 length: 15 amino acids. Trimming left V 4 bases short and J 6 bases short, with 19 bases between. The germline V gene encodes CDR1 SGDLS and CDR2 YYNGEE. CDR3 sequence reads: CASSIRAGEGAEAFF. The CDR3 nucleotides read TGTGCCAGCAGCATCAGGGCAGGGGAGGGGGCTGAAGCTTTCTTT. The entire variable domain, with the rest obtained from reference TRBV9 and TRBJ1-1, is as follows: DSGVTQTPKHLITATGQRVTLRCSPRSGDLSVYWYQQSLDQGLQFLIQYYNGEERAKGNILERFSAQQFPDLHSELNLSSLELGDSALYFCASSIRAGEGAEAFFGQGTRLTVV.

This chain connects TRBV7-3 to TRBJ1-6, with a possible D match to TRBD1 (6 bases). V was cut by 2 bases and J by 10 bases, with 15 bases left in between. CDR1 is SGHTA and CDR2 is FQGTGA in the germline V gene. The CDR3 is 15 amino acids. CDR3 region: CASSLGAGERSPLHF. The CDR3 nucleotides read TGTGCCAGCAGCTTAGGGGCAGGGGAGAGATCACCCCTCCACTTT.

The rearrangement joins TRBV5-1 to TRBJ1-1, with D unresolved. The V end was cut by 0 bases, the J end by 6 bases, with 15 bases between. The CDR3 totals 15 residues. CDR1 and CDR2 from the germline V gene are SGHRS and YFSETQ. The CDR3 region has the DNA TGCGCCAGCAGCTTGGGAGGTTACCAAGAGGCTGAAGCTTTCTTT. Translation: CASSLGGYQEAEAFF.

CDR3 sequence (DNA): TGCGCCAGCAGCTTGACTGTTCCCTACGAGCAGTACTTC. Protein: CASSLTVPYEQYF. This rearrangement joins TRBV5-1 to TRBJ2-7; D is undetermined. V lost 1 base and J 2 bases, leaving 7 bases between the germline ends. The CDR3 totals 13 residues. Per the germline V gene, CDR1 is SGHRS and CDR2 is YFSETQ.

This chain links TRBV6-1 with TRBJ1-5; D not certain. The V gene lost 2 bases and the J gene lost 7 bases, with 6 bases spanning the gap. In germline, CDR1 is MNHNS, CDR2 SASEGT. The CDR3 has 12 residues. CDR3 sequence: CASSERSQPQHF. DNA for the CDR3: TGTGCCAGCAGTGAACGGAGCCAGCCCCAGCATTTT.

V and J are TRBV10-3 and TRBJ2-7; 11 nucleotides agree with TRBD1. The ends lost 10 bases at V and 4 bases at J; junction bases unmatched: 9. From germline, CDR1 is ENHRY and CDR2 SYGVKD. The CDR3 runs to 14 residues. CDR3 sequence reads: CATHLGQGEYEQYF. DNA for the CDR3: TGTGCCACCCACTTGGGACAGGGGGAATACGAGCAGTACTTC.

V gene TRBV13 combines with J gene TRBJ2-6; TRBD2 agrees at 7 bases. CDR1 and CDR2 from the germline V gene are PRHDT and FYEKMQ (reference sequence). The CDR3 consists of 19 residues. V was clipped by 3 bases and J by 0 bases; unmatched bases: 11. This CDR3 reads CASSFLSAGVFSGANVLTF. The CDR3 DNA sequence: TGTGCCAGCAGCTTCCTATCGGCGGGGGTATTCTCTGGGGCCAACGTCCTGACTTTC.

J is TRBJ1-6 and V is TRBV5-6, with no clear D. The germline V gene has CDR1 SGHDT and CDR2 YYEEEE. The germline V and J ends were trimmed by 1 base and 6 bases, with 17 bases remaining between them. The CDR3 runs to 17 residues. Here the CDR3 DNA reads TGTGCCAGCAGCTTGTGGTCGGGATTTAGGGTTAATTCACCCCTCCACTTT. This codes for CASSLWSGFRVNSPLHF.

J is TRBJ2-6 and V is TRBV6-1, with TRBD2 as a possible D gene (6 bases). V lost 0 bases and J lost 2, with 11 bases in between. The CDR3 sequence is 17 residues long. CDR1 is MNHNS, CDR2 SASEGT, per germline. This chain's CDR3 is CASSEAVREAGANVLTF. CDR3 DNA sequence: TGTGCCAGCAGTGAAGCGGTCAGGGAGGCTGGGGCCAACGTCCTGACTTTC.

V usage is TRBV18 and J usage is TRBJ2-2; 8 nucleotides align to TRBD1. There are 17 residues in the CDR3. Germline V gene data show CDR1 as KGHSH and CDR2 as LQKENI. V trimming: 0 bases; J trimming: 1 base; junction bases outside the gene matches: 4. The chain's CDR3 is CASSPPRQGQNTGELFF. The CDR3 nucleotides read TGTGCCAGCTCACCACCACGACAGGGGCAGAACACCGGGGAGCTGTTTTTT.

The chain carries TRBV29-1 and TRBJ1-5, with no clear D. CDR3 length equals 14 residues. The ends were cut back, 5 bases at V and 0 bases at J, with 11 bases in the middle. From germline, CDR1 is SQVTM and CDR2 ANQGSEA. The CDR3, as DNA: TGCAGCGTTACCTCCACAGCTAGCAATCAGCCCCAGCATTTT. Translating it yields CSVTSTASNQPQHF.

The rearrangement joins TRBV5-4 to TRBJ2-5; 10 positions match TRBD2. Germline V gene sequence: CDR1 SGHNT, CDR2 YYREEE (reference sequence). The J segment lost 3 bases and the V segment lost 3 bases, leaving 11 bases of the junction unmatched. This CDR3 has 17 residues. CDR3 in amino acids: CASSWDLSGGAEETQYF. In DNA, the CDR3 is TGTGCCAGCAGCTGGGATTTAAGCGGGGGGGCCGAAGAGACCCAGTACTTC.

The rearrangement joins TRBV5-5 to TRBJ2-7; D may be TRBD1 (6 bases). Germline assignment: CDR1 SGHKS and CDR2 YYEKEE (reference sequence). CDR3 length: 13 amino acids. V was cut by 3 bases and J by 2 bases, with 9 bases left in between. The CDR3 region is CASSSGQTYEQYF. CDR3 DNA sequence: TGTGCCAGCAGCTCCGGACAGACCTACGAGCAGTACTTC.

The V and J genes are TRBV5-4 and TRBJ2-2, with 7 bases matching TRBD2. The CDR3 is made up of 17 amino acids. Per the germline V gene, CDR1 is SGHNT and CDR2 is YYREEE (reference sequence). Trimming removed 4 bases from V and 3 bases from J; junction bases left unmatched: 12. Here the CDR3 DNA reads TGTGCCAGCAGCAAGGGAGGGCTAGTCAGGGACACCGGGGAGCTGTTTTTT. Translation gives CASSKGGLVRDTGELFF.

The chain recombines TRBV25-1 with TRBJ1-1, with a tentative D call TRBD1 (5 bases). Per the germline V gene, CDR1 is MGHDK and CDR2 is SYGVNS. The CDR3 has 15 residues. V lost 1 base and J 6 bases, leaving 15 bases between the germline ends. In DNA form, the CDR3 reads TGTGCCAGCAGTGAATTTAGAGGTGAAGGGGCTGAAGCTTTCTTT. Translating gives CASSEFRGEGAEAFF.

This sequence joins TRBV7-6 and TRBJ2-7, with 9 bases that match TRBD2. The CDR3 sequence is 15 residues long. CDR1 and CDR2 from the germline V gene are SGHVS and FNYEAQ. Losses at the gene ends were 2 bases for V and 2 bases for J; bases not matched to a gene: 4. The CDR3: CASSLSGGGAYEQYF. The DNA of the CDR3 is TGTGCCAGCAGCTTATCTGGCGGGGGGGCCTACGAGCAGTACTTC.

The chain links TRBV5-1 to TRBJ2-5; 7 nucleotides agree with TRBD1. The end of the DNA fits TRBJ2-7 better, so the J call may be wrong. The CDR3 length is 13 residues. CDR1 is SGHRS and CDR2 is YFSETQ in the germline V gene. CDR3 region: CASRWTGRYEQYF. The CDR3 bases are TGCGCCAGCAGGTGGACAGGTCGCTACGAGCAGTACTTC.